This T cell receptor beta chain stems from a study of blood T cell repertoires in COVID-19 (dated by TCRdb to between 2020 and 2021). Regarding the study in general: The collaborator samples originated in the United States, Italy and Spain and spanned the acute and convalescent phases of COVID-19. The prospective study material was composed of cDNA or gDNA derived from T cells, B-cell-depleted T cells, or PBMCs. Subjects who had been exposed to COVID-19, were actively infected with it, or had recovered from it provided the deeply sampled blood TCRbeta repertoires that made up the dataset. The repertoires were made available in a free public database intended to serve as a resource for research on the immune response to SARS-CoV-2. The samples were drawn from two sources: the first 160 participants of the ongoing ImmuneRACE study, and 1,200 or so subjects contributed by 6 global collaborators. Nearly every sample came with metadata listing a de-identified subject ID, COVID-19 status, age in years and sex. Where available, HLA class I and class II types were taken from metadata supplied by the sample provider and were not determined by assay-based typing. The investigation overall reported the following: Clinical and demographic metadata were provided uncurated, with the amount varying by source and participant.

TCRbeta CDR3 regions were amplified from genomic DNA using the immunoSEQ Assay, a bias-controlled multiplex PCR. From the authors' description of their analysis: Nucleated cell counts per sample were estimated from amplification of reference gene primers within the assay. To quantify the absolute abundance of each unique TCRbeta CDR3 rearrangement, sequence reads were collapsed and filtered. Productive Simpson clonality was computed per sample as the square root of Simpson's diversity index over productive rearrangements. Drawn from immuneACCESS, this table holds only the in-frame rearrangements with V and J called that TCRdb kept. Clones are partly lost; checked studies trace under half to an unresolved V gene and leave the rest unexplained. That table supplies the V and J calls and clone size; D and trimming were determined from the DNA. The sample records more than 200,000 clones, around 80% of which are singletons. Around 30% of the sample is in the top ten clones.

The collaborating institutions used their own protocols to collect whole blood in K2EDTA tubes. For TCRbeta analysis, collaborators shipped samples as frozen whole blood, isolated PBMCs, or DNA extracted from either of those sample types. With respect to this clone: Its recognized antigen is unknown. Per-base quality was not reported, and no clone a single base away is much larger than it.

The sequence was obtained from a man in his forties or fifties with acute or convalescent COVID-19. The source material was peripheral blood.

In nucleotide form, the sequence is TGTGCCAGCAGCCCTTGGGGCGTTGAAGCTTTCTTT. Translated, this gives CASSPWGVEAFF. The receptor chain draws on TRBV12-3 or TRBV12-4 and TRBJ1-1, with TRBD1 as a weak D call on 5 bases. The junction shows trimming of 6 bases on V and 7 bases on J, plus 12 bases between the germline ends. Including the terminal cysteine and phenylalanine, the CDR3 comprises 12 residues. The kept DNA is CDR3 alone, 36 bases in frame from the first base.